Sequencing of this TCR beta chain was carried out in a study of blood T cell repertoires in COVID-19 (dated by TCRdb to the early 2020s). Looking at the study overall: Samples covering the acute and convalescent phases of COVID-19 were provided by collaborators in the United States, Italy and Spain. The prospective study material was composed of cDNA or gDNA derived from T cells, B-cell-depleted T cells, or PBMCs. The dataset comprised deeply sampled blood TCRbeta repertoires from subjects exposed to, actively infected with, or recovered from COVID-19. The repertoires were released in a freely available public database meant as a resource for research on the immune response to SARS-CoV-2. The samples were drawn from two sources: the first 160 participants of the ongoing ImmuneRACE study, and 1,200 or so subjects contributed by 6 global collaborators. Sample metadata almost always included a de-identified subject ID, COVID-19 status, age in years and sex. Where HLA class I and class II types were available, the types were taken from metadata supplied by the sample provider, not from assay-based typing.

The junction shows trimming of 2 bases on V and 8 bases on J, plus 9 bases between the germline ends. The CDR3 sequence holds 13 residues, the cysteine and phenylalanine included. Only the CDR3 DNA is retained, 39 bases long and in frame from the first base. According to the germline V gene, CDR1 reads KGHSH and CDR2 reads LQKENI. TCRbeta CDR3 regions were amplified from genomic DNA using the immunoSEQ Assay, a bias-controlled multiplex PCR. The authors' analysis ran thus. The number of nucleated cells in each sample was estimated by amplification of reference gene primers within the assay. Sequence reads were collapsed and filtered to measure the absolute abundance of every unique TCRbeta CDR3 rearrangement. For each sample, productive Simpson clonality was calculated by taking the square root of Simpson's diversity index across productive rearrangements. TCRdb took over this immuneACCESS table, retaining in-frame rearrangements with V and J assigned. Such tables are incomplete; in checked studies, under half of the missing clones stem from an unresolved V gene, and the remainder is unexplained. V and J calls and clone size are copied from that table; D and trimming were computed from the DNA. For this sample there are about 100,000 clones; 80% to 90% appear just once. About 32% of the sample lies in the top ten.

Remarks on this clone: The antigen this receptor binds is unknown. Nothing much larger sits one base from this clone, and base qualities are not available.

Paper-wide results and their limitations: Clinical and demographic metadata were provided uncurated, with the amount varying by source and participant.

Collaborating institutions collected whole blood in K2EDTA tubes following their own protocols. For TCRbeta analysis, collaborators shipped samples in one of three forms: frozen whole blood, isolated PBMCs, or DNA extracted from either of those sample types. The sample consisted of peripheral blood. The V and J segments used are TRBV18 and TRBJ1-4, with the D gene uncertain. The clonotype was recovered from a woman aged 80 or over with acute or convalescent COVID-19. This receptor carries the CDR3 CASSPRLEEKLFF. The DNA sequence is TGTGCCAGCTCACCAAGGTTGGAGGAAAAACTGTTTTTT. Reference TRBV18 and TRBJ1-4 genes cover what lies past the CDR3, so the full variable domain is NAGVMQNPRHLVRRRGQEARLRCSPMKGHSHVYWYRQLPEEGLKFMVYLQKENIIDESGMPKERFSAEFPKEGPSILRIQQVVRGDSAAYFCASSPRLEEKLFFGSGTQLSVL.